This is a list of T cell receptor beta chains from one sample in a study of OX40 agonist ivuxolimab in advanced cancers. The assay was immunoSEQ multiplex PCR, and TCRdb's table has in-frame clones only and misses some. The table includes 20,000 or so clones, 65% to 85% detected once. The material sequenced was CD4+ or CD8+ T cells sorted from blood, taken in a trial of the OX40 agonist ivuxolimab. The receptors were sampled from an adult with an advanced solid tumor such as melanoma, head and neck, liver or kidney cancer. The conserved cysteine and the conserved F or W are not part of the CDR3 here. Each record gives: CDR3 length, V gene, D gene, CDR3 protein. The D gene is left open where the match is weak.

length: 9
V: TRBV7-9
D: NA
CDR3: ASSFEDEQF

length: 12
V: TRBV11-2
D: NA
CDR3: ASSLDSRFRGYT

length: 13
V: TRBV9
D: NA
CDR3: ASSVDGLISETQY

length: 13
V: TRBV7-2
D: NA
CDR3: ASSLETDTNEKLF

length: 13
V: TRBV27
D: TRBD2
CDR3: ASSPPPGLALEQF

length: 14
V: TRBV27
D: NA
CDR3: ASSSGTTPRSYEQY

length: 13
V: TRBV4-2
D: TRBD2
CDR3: ASSQERGGPDTQY

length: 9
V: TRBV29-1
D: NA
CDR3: SVRSYNEQF

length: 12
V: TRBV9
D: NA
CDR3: ASSVGSGANVLT

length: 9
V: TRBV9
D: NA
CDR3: ASSLGSEQY

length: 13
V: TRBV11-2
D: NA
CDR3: ASSLLLPGGTEAF

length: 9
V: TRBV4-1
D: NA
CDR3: ASSQSGFYT

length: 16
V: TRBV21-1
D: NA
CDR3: ASSKRGLSKGRNTEAF

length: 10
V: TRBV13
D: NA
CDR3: ASSVGTDTQY

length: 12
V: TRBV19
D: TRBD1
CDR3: ASSTGGPINEQF

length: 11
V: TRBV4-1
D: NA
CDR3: ASSVLADYEQY

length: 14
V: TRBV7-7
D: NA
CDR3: ASSSPYETAHQPQH

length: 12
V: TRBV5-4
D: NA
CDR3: ASSLRGMNTEAF

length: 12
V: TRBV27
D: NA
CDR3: ASSFGQDHYEQY

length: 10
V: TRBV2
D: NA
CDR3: ALGGYPYEQY

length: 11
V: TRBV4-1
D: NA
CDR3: ASSQKIAYEQY

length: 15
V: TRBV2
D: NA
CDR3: ASSEYSPNSLTYEQY

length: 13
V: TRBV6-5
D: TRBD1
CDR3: ASTVDWTGNQPQH

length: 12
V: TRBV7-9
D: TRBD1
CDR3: ASSRQGPDGELF

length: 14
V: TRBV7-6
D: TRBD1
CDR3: ASSLGTGGGTGELF

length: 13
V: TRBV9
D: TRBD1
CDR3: ASSVGQGLTDTQY

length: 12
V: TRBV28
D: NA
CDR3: ASSLAQGSYEQY

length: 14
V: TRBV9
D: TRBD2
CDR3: ASSAFSGGGPDTQY

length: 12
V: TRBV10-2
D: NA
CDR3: ASSIPGLSYEQY

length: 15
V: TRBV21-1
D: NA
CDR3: ASSKGGVRVLYYEQY

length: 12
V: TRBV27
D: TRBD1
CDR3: ASAKGAYNTEAF

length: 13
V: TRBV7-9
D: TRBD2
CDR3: ASSALAGAYNEQF

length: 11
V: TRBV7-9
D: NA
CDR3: ASSSGLTYGYT

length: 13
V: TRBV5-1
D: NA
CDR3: ASSLVGERAYEQY

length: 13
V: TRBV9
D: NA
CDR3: ASSVAGASGNTIY

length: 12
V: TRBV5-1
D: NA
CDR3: ASSLDAVDQPQH

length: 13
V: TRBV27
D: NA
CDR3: ASSPWTVTADTQY

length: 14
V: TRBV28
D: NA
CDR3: ASSHTRVNSNQPQH

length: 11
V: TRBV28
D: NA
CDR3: ASSFPRGDTQY

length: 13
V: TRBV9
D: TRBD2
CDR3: ASSVGLAASYEQY

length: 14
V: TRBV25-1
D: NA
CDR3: ASTARDTLNTGELF

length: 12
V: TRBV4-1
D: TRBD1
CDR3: ASSQDATGDGYT

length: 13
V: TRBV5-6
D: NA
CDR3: ASSLWVGHPYEQY

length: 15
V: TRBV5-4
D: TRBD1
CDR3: ASSLANRGLYSYEQY